This is a list of T cell receptor beta chains from one sample in a study of CD8+ T cells in alopecia areata. This table comes from immunoSEQ multiplex PCR, and its TCRdb copy is limited to in-frame clones, with some not included. The sample records 190,000 or so clones, 58% being singletons. The material sequenced was CD8+ T cells sorted from blood, taken at week 24, from a patient treated with tofacitinib. The source of these receptors is a human donor with alopecia areata. Both conserved end residues are part of each CDR3. Fields, in order: D gene, clone size, J gene, V gene, CDR3 protein. A D gene is named only where the DNA matches it firmly. Some rows have no size entry. The others give once, few or many, or a class for an expanded clone.

D: .
size: .
J: TRBJ2-2
V: TRBV6-6
CDR3: CASSFAGELFF

D: TRBD1
size: once
J: TRBJ2-7
V: TRBV2
CDR3: CASMQGAPSYEQYF

D: .
size: few
J: TRBJ1-1
V: TRBV4-2
CDR3: CASSQDRWGLGTEAFF

D: .
size: .
J: TRBJ2-2
V: TRBV7-2
CDR3: CASTYTGELFF

D: TRBD1
size: .
J: TRBJ2-7
V: TRBV29-1
CDR3: CSVVNSGQSYEQYF

D: .
size: few
J: TRBJ1-2
V: TRBV6-5
CDR3: CASGAGLGYTF

D: TRBD2
size: .
J: TRBJ2-5
V: TRBV5-1
CDR3: CASSLYSGGQETQYF

D: .
size: .
J: TRBJ2-5
V: TRBV19
CDR3: CASSIVGDKEETQYF

D: TRBD1
size: .
J: TRBJ1-2
V: TRBV5-1
CDR3: CASSLEFGGQNYGYTF

D: .
size: .
J: TRBJ2-2
V: TRBV7-9
CDR3: CASSSKGGGTGELFF

D: .
size: once
J: TRBJ2-1
V: TRBV2
CDR3: CASTAWGVYNEQFF

D: .
size: .
J: TRBJ2-7
V: TRBV5-6
CDR3: CASSLGRDEQYF

D: TRBD1
size: .
J: TRBJ2-7
V: TRBV13
CDR3: CASSFSGTGAYEQYF

D: .
size: .
J: TRBJ2-7
V: TRBV5-6
CDR3: CASSDASYEQYF